This entry features one T cell receptor beta chain sequence. The assay was immunoSEQ multiplex PCR, and TCRdb's table has in-frame clones only and misses some. The repertoire holds 470,000 or so clones, almost 80% seen once, with around 13% in the top ten. This specimen belongs to a study of shared clonotypes between healthy human individuals. CDR3 length: 16 amino acids. V shed 2 bases and J shed 2 bases, with 15 bases lying between them. Germline CDR1 and CDR2: MDHEN and SYDVKM. The sample consisted of PBMCs. The sequence was collected from a woman aged 40 to 50 in good health. Some clones in this sample may be carry-over from other donors' samples. The chain couples TRBV28 to TRBJ2-5; TRBD2 is a possible D gene (6 bases). CDR3 in DNA: TGTGCCAGCAGTTTAAACCCAGGGCGGGGACAAGAGACCCAGTACTTC. Amino acids: CASSLNPGRGQETQYF.